This T cell receptor (beta chain) was obtained from a study of T cell responses to AZD1222 COVID-19 vaccine. Trimming took 3 bases from V and 0 from J; bases not matched to a gene: 5. The CDR3 extends over 15 amino acids. Germline V gene data show CDR1 as SQVTM and CDR2 as ANQGSEA. The data were produced by immunoSEQ multiplex PCR, yet TCRdb's version contains in-frame clones alone and is incomplete. The table has around 70,000 clones, about 88% seen once. About this clone: As yet, its antigen is unknown.

Study-wide findings and caveats: Targets within unmutated variant regions were reportedly found for nearly half of spike-specific TCRs.

This material consisted of peripheral blood, taken 28 days after the second dose of the MenACWY control vaccine. This chain connects TRBV29-1 to TRBJ2-3, with TRBD2 matching over 8 bases. This receptor was identified in an adult who received the MenACWY meningococcal vaccine as a control. In DNA form, the CDR3 reads TGCAGCGTTGATCCGCCTAGCGGGAGCACAGATACGCAGTATTTT. Its protein product is CSVDPPSGSTDTQYF.